The table lists the clone carrying this TCR beta chain with a few counts. No antigen is known for it. The sample comes from a study of post-analysis software for immune sequencing data. Broader study findings: Normalized Chao1 diversity was significantly reduced in patients versus controls. A handful of TRBV segments were significantly more frequent in patients than in controls. TRBV5-6, TRBV5-1 and TRBV20-1 were among these segments. Samples sharing a preparation batch grouped tightly together when assessed by F measure.

Prepared TCR beta cDNA libraries contained unique molecular identifiers. The yield from roughly 1 to 10 million T cells was 500,000 or so cDNA molecules in total. TCRdb reanalysed the PCR reads using MiXCR and keeps one entry per CDR3 protein. The table records roughly 200,000 distinct CDR3 sequences, 29% of them present only once. CDR3 size: 15 residues. Germline V gene lookup returns CDR1 DFQATT and CDR2 SNEGSKA (reference sequence). Unmatched junction bases numbered 10, after V lost 5 bases and J lost 3 bases. The specimen sequenced was blood. The clonotype was recovered from a girl aged 2-17 years with multiple sclerosis. This chain joins TRBV20-1 and TRBJ2-3; 8 bases agree with TRBD2. In DNA form, the CDR3 reads TGCAGTGCTTCTAGGACTAGCTGGGAAACAGATACGCAGTATTTT. It specifies CSASRTSWETDTQYF.